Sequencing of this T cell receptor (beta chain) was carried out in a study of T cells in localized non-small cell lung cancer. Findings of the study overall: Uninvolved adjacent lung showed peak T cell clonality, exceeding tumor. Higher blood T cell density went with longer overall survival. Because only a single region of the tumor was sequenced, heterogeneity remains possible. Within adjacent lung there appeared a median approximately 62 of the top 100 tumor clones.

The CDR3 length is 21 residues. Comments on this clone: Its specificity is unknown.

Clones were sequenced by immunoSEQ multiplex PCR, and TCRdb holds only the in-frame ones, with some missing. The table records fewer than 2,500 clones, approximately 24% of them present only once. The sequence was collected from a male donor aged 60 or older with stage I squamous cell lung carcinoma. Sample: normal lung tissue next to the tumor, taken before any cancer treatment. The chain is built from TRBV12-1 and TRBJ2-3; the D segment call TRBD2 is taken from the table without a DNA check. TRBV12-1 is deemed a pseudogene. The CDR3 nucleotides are TGTGCCAGCAGTCCCCCCGGACTAGCGGGAGATAGGCTAGTCGTGACAGATACGCAGTATTTT. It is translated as CASSPPGLAGDRLVVTDTQYF.